These T cell receptor beta chains were read from a single sample in a study of T-cell memory formation after mild COVID-19. TCRdb reanalysed the 5' RACE reads using MiXCR and keeps one entry per CDR3 protein. The sample holds about 470,000 distinct CDR3 sequences, 18% seen once. Sequencing was carried out using PBMCs or a T cell subset sorted from them (not recorded which). These receptors were obtained from an adult woman who had mild COVID-19 (a few samples of this study predate the infection). Cell type and time point are not known. Both conserved end residues are part of each CDR3.

v_gene | CDR3aa
TRBV12-3/TRBV12-4 | CASSHVGYGKNIQYF
TRBV7-9 | CASSSRTSGISYEQYF
TRBV5-1 | CASESGANVLTF
TRBV5-1 | CASSLAGGALDTQYF
TRBV19 | CAVYTSGGLTDTQYF
TRBV5-1 | CASSLVAGQKTEAFF
TRBV13 | CASSSSQAGGTGNEQFF
TRBV24-1 | CATSDFGTSGSHEQFF
TRBV5-1 | CASGSGTANTGELFF
TRBV3-1 | CASSQASGRGYNEQFF